This T cell receptor (beta chain) appears in the sequencing data of a study of blood T cell repertoires in COVID-19. Study overall: Researchers got acute and convalescent COVID-19 samples from the United States, Italy and Spain. Sample material is recorded as cDNA or gDNA derived from T cells, B-cell-depleted T cells, or PBMCs.

Original data processing: Nucleated cell number was recorded as an estimate derived from reference gene primer amplification. This table comes from immunoSEQ multiplex PCR, and its TCRdb copy is limited to in-frame clones, with some not included. The V and J calls and clone size are taken from that table; D and trimming were inferred from the DNA. The table shows 230,000 or so clones, with roughly 88% occurring only once. Germline loops: CDR1 MNHNY, CDR2 SVGAGI (reference sequence). The V end lost 3 bases, the J end lost 0 bases, and 6 bases lay between the germline ends. This CDR3 is built from 15 residues.

The receptor was isolated from a man aged 35 to 55 who had recovered from COVID-19. This sequence joins TRBV6-6 and TRBJ2-6, with D unresolved. The source material was peripheral blood. Here the CDR3 reads CASSYSSSGANVLTF. The CDR3 DNA follows: TGTGCCAGCAGTTATTCGAGCTCTGGGGCCAACGTCCTGACTTTC.